Detailed here is one T cell receptor beta chain. Its target is not known. The data belong to a study of shared clonotypes between healthy human individuals. Study results and limitations: When naive CD4 clonotypes were compared across a few donors, approximately 5% were shared. Sharing of clonotypes among donors was expected to vary with sequencing depth.

As defined, naive CD8 cells were CD45RO-negative and positively selected for CCR7, with terminally differentiated effector memory CD45RA+ cells excluded. Clones were sequenced by immunoSEQ multiplex PCR, and TCRdb holds only the in-frame ones, with some missing. The repertoire holds millions of clones, with about 95% as singletons. Germline loops: CDR1 MGHRA, CDR2 YSYEKL. The trim removed 4 bases at V and 3 bases at J, leaving 7 bases unmatched. The CDR3 loop spans 16 amino acids. This TCR was recovered from a young man in good health. The chain employs TRBV4-1 and TRBJ2-1; 9 bases fit TRBD2. Sample: naive CD8+ T cells sorted from blood. CDR3 nucleotides: TGCGCCAGCAGCCCTTACGATAGCGGGAGCTACAATGAGCAGTTCTTC. Its translation: CASSPYDSGSYNEQFF.